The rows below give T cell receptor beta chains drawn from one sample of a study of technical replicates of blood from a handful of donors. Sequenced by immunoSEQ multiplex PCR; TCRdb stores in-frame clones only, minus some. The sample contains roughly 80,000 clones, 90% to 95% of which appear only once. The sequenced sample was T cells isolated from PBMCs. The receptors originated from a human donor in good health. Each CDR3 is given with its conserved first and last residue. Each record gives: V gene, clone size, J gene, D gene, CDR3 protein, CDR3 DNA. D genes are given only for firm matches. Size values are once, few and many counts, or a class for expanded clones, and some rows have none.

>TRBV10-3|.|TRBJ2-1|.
CAISESPGTGYNEQFF
TGTGCCATCAGTGAGTCCCCCGGGACTGGTTACAATGAGCAGTTCTTC
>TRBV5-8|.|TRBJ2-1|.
CASSSGQWTYNEQFF
TGTGCCAGCAGCTCAGGACAGTGGACCTACAATGAGCAGTTCTTC
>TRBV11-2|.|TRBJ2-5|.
CASSPPGETQYF
TGTGCCAGCAGCCCCCCAGGAGAGACCCAGTACTTC
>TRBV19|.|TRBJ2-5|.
CASSILDKETQYF
TGTGCCAGTAGTATATTGGACAAGGAGACCCAGTACTTC
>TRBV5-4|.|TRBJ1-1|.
CASSLAFNTEAFF
TGTGCCAGCAGCTTGGCCTTTAACACTGAAGCTTTCTTT
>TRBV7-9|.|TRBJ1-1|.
CASSLALIKKTEAFF
TGTGCCAGCAGCTTAGCGCTAATTAAGAAAACTGAAGCTTTCTTT
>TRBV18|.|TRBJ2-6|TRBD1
CASSPPTGSGANVLTF
TGTGCCAGCTCACCGCCGACAGGGTCCGGGGCCAACGTCCTGACTTTC
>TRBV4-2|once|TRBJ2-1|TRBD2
CASSPKSGRYNEQFF
TGTGCCAGCAGCCCCAAGAGCGGGAGGTACAATGAGCAGTTCTTC
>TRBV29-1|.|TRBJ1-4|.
CSFQRGGREKLFF
TGCAGCTTCCAGCGGGGGGGGCGTGAAAAACTGTTTTTT
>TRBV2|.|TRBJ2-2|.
CATSSIEGTGELFF
TGTGCCACTTCTAGCATCGAGGGCACCGGGGAGCTGTTTTTT
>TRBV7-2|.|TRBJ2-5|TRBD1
CASSSRDRGEETQYF
TGTGCCAGCAGCTCGAGGGACAGGGGCGAAGAGACCCAGTACTTC
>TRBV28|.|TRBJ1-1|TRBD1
CASRRTGRTEAFF
TGTGCCAGCAGAAGGACAGGGCGGACTGAAGCTTTCTTT
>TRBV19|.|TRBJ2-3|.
CASSIPVSSQNGTDTQYF
TGTGCCAGTAGTATCCCAGTGAGTAGCCAAAATGGCACAGATACGCAGTATTTT
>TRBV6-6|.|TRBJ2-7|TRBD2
CASNTGGGNEQYF
TGTGCCAGCAATACGGGGGGTGGTAACGAGCAGTACTTC
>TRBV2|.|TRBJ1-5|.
CASSEAGANNQPQHF
TGTGCCAGCAGTGAAGCAGGGGCTAACAATCAGCCCCAGCATTTT
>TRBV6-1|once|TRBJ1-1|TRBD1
CASSEDRGSNTEAFF
TGTGCCAGCAGTGAAGACAGGGGGTCGAACACTGAAGCTTTCTTT
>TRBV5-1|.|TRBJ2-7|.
CASSPRGDNSYEQYF
TGCGCCAGCAGCCCCCGGGGTGATAACTCCTACGAGCAGTACTTC
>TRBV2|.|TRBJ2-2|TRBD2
CASQETSGSGELFF
TGTGCCAGCCAGGAGACTAGCGGCTCCGGGGAGCTGTTTTTT
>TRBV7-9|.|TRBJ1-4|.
CAITGPETNEKLFF
TGTGCCATAACAGGTCCGGAGACTAATGAAAAACTGTTTTTT
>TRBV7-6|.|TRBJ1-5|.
CASSTTENQPQHF
TGTGCCAGCAGCACGACAGAGAATCAGCCCCAGCATTTT
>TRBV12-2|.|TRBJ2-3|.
CASRLTITGMADTQYF
TGTGCAAGTCGCTTAACTATCACAGGGATGGCAGATACGCAGTATTTT